The 18 T cell receptor beta chains below come from one sample, sequenced in a study of regulatory T cells in long-lasting Graves disease. Investigators prepared the TCR beta libraries by applying iRepertoire HTBI primers and Arm-PCR of CDR3 regions. TCRdb re-called the multiplex PCR reads through MiXCR, storing one row per CDR3 protein. The table shows over 350,000 distinct CDR3 sequences, with around 15% occurring only once. Time point of the sample: newly diagnosed GD, antithyroid drugs for less than 3 months. The authors made the TCR library using RNA they extracted from PBMCs. This same sample was also part of a study on T cells in Graves' hyperthyroidism and ophthalmopathy.

The specimen comprised peripheral blood mononuclear cells (PBMCs), sampled at new diagnosis, from a patient treated with antithyroid drugs. The receptor set was obtained from a woman between 50 and 59 years old with Graves disease.

With respect to this clonotype: One end of the junction fails to match germline, which may point to a read error. The chain is built from TRBV5-1 and TRBJ2-7; D gene uncertain. CDR1 is SGHRS, CDR2 YFSETQ, per germline. This CDR3 has 12 residues. CDR3 sequence (DNA): TGCGCCAGCAGCCCGAGCTCCTACGAGCAGTGCTTC. It specifies CASSPSSYEQCF.

A few counts support this clonotype. The chain combines TRBV27 with TRBJ1-6; 10 nucleotides agree with TRBD1. The germline gives CDR1 MNHEY, CDR2 SMNVEV (reference sequence). Trimming at V came to 8 bases and at J to 9 bases, leaving 13 bases not matched to a gene. This CDR3 region has 16 residues. CDR3 sequence: CASGERRGTGVSPLHF. CDR3 DNA sequence: TGTGCCAGCGGAGAACGTCGAGGGACAGGGGTTTCACCCCTCCACTTT.

This sequence joins TRBV20-1 and TRBJ2-1, with D maybe TRBD2 (6 bases). Germline CDR1 and CDR2: DFQATT and SNEGSKA (reference sequence). This CDR3 contains 15 residues. V lost 5 bases and J 6 bases, leaving 20 bases between the germline ends. In nucleotides, the CDR3 is TGCAGTGCTTCCCAGACCGGCTACGGGGGCAATGAGCAGTTCTTC. It encodes CSASQTGYGGNEQFF.

This clonotype has at least ten counts. V gene TRBV29-1 combines with J gene TRBJ2-1, with D possibly matching TRBD1 (6 bases). V was pared by 6 bases and J by 3 bases, with 15 bases between. This CDR3 is built from 14 residues. Germline V lookup: CDR1 SQVTM, CDR2 ANQGSEA. The CDR3 spells CSVPTGIGYNEQFF. The CDR3 DNA is TGCAGCGTCCCCACAGGGATAGGCTACAATGAGCAGTTCTTC.

The gene calls are TRBV24-1 and TRBJ2-5; D might be TRBD2 (6 bases). Trimming took 0 bases from V and 2 from J, leaving 12 bases between them. This CDR3 has 16 residues. Germline loops: CDR1 KGHDR, CDR2 SFDVKD. CDR3 bases: TGTGCCACCAGTGATTTGGCCGGAGGAGGGCAAGAGACCCAGTACTTC. Its protein is CATSDLAGGGQETQYF.

As to this clonotype: Germline and junction disagree at one end, which may indicate a read error. The J gene is TRBJ1-6, the V gene TRBV28; D is unclear. Germline V CDR1 and CDR2: MDHEN, SYDVKM. The length of the CDR3 is 14 residues. The CDR3 sequence: CASTESSCNSPLHF. CDR3 nucleotide sequence: TGTGCCAGCACTGAGAGCTCCTGTAATTCACCCCTCCACTTT.

This clonotype showed up just a few times. CDR3 DNA: TGTGCCAGCAGCGCGAGGGACAGGGGGATCAATGAGCAGTTCTTC. It encodes CASSARDRGINEQFF. J is TRBJ2-1 and V is TRBV9, with 11 bases identical to TRBD1. CDR1 and CDR2 (germline): SGDLS, YYNGEE. V shed 3 bases and J 6 bases; nucleotides not matched to a gene: 5. The CDR3 is made up of 15 amino acids.

The chain couples TRBV19 to TRBJ2-1; 10 nucleotides match TRBD2. The CDR3 totals 16 residues. The V and J ends lost 3 bases and 6 bases, in that order; junction bases with no gene match: 8. CDR1 is LNHDA and CDR2 is SQIVND in the germline V gene (reference sequence). The CDR3 DNA follows: TGTGCCAGTAGTATTCCCGGACTAGCGGTAGCCAATGAGCAGTTCTTC. Its translation: CASSIPGLAVANEQFF.

This clonotype was found many times. The chain uses TRBV6-1 and TRBJ2-7; the D is unclear. This CDR3 comprises 14 residues. V was trimmed by 5 bases and J by 5 bases, leaving 16 bases between them. Germline V gene data show CDR1 as MNHNS and CDR2 as SASEGT. The CDR3 DNA reads TGTGCCAGCAGTCCCGGGCCTCCGACCAACGAGCAGTACTTC. This codes for CASSPGPPTNEQYF.

In its sample, this clonotype was seen a few times. The chain employs TRBV9 and TRBJ2-7; 9 bases are a match to TRBD2. Germline CDR1 and CDR2: SGDLS and YYNGEE. The J segment lost 5 bases and the V segment lost 4 bases, leaving 10 bases of the junction unmatched. The CDR3 loop spans 15 amino acids. CDR3 coding DNA: TGTGCCAGCAGCCCTACGGGCGGGAGGGGGAACGAGCAGTACTTC. Amino acids: CASSPTGGRGNEQYF.

This clonotype was detected only a few times. The chain joins TRBV29-1 to TRBJ2-5; D not certain. CDR1 SQVTM and CDR2 ANQGSEA come from the germline V gene. Trimming removed 6 bases from V and 5 bases from J, with 16 bases in between. The CDR3 is 13 residues long. CDR3: CSVAYMVGETQYF. CDR3 in DNA: TGCAGCGTCGCCTACATGGTCGGGGAGACCCAGTACTTC.

J is TRBJ2-5 and V is TRBV6-2 or TRBV6-3; D is unclear. The V end lost 2 bases, the J end lost 5 bases, and 15 bases lay between the germline ends. CDR1 is MNHEY, CDR2 SVGEGT, per germline. The CDR3 covers 15 residues. The CDR3 region is CASSYDAGVGETQYF. CDR3 DNA: TGTGCCAGCAGTTACGATGCTGGGGTTGGCGAGACCCAGTACTTC.

This clonotype has a count of ten or more. V gene TRBV28 combines with J gene TRBJ2-1, with a weak D call TRBD2 (7 bases). Germline loops: CDR1 MDHEN, CDR2 SYDVKM. V lost 1 base, J lost 7 bases, and 14 bases lay in between. CDR3 length equals 15 residues. Written as DNA, the CDR3 is TGTGCCAGCAGTTTATTTCGGGGGGCGGTGAATGAGCAGTTCTTC. This gives the protein CASSLFRGAVNEQFF.

This clonotype was counted many times. J is TRBJ1-1 and V is TRBV6-1; D gene ambiguous. Trimming stripped 7 bases from V and 1 base from J, with 7 bases between. Germline V gene data show CDR1 as MNHNS and CDR2 as SASEGT. The CDR3 sequence is 12 residues long. CDR3 residues: CASKRGNTEAFF. The CDR3 DNA is TGTGCCAGCAAACGGGGGAACACTGAAGCTTTCTTT.

Many counts were recorded for this clonotype. The CDR3 nucleotides are TGTGCCAGCAGTGGGGTGGGGAGCAAAGCCTACGAGCAGTACTTC. It yields the protein CASSGVGSKAYEQYF. The chain is built from TRBV6-1 and TRBJ2-7; a weak D match, TRBD2 (5 bases). Trimming pared 4 bases from V and 2 bases from J, leaving 15 bases between. CDR1 and CDR2 (germline): MNHNS, SASEGT. This CDR3 has 15 residues.

Many counts were recorded for this clonotype. The chain joins TRBV30 to TRBJ1-2; tentatively, D is TRBD1 (5 bases). V dropped 2 bases and J dropped 3 bases, with 10 bases sitting between them. Germline CDR1 is GTSNPN and CDR2 is SVGIG (reference sequence). The CDR3 sequence is 13 residues long. The CDR3 here is CAWSIGTDYGYTF. The CDR3 nucleotides are TGTGCCTGGAGTATCGGGACCGACTATGGCTACACCTTC.

Concerning this clonotype: A read error is possible here, since a much larger clone lies one base away. The chain employs TRBV12-3 or TRBV12-4 and TRBJ2-1; D may be TRBD1 (7 bases). This CDR3 spans 15 amino acids. Deletions cut 4 bases from V and 5 bases from J, with 15 bases between. CDR3 amino acids: CASSSGVDRNNEQFF. The CDR3 DNA reads as TGTGCCAGCAGTTCGGGAGTGGACAGGAACAATGAGCAGTTCTTC.

The chain uses TRBV14 and TRBJ2-1; D not certain. Germline V gives CDR1 SGHDN, CDR2 FVKESK. V lost 2 bases, J lost 3 bases, and 5 bases lay in between. This CDR3 is built from 13 residues. CDR3 in amino acids: CASSQSRYNEQFF. CDR3 nucleotides: TGTGCCAGCAGCCAATCACGCTACAATGAGCAGTTCTTC.